These 11 T cell receptor beta chains came from one sample sequenced in a study of blood T cell repertoires in COVID-19. Repertoires were generated with immunoSEQ multiplex PCR, while TCRdb's copy carries only in-frame clones and drops some. The table records just over 150,000 clones, 70% to 85% of them present only once. Sequencing used peripheral blood. All receptors come from an elderly woman with acute or convalescent COVID-19.

V is TRBV2 and J is TRBJ2-1; the match to TRBD2 covers 12 bases. The CDR3 contains 16 residues. Germline-derived CDR1 and CDR2 are SNHLY and FYNNEI. Trimming at V came to 5 bases and at J to 4 bases, leaving 6 bases not matched to a gene. This chain's CDR3 is CASSRASGRAYNEQFF. DNA for the CDR3: TGTGCCAGCAGTCGGGCTAGCGGGAGGGCGTACAATGAGCAGTTCTTC.

This rearrangement joins TRBV7-2 to TRBJ1-2, with a tentative D call TRBD1 (6 bases). V lost 6 bases to trimming and J lost 5 bases, with 22 bases between them. The CDR3 extends over 16 amino acids. Germline V CDR1 and CDR2: SGHTA, FQGNSA. The DNA of the CDR3 is TGTGCCAGCAGACATAGACCACAGGGAAACTATTATGGCTACACCTTC. Its protein product is CASRHRPQGNYYGYTF.

The genes are TRBV5-1 and TRBJ1-6; 7 nucleotides agree with TRBD1. The germline V gene encodes CDR1 SGHRS and CDR2 YFSETQ. Trimming took 3 bases from V and 2 from J; bases not matched to a gene: 2. The CDR3 has 15 amino acids. In DNA, the CDR3 is TGCGCCAGCAGCTCTGACAGGGCCTATAATTCACCCCTCCACTTT. Translation: CASSSDRAYNSPLHF.

The rearrangement links TRBV29-1 to TRBJ2-1, with D maybe TRBD2 (6 bases). CDR1 and CDR2 (germline): SQVTM, ANQGSEA. The CDR3 covers 15 residues. Between the trimmed V and J ends, which lost 6 bases and 0 bases, there was a span of 15 bases. CDR3 loop: CSVKQLASSYNEQFF. The CDR3 DNA reads TGCAGCGTCAAACAACTAGCAAGCTCCTACAATGAGCAGTTCTTC.

The gene calls are TRBV6-5 and TRBJ2-2; 10 positions agree with TRBD1. With 8 bases clipped from V and 6 bases from J, the junction kept 6 bases outside the gene matches. The CDR3 is 14 amino acids. The V gene's germline CDR1 is MNHEY and CDR2 SVGAGI. In DNA, the CDR3 is TGTGCCAGCGCAGGGACAGGGGTGGCCGGGGAGCTGTTTTTT. Protein: CASAGTGVAGELFF.

The CDR3 nucleotides read TGCGCCAGCAGTGAGTCTAGACTAGCGGAGCAGTACTTC. Translating gives CASSESRLAEQYF. The rearrangement links TRBV10-1 to TRBJ2-7, with 8 bases matching TRBD2. This CDR3 comprises 13 residues. The junction had 2 bases not matched to a gene; V was cut back by 0 bases and J by 7 bases. CDR1 and CDR2 (germline): WNHNN, SYGVQD (reference sequence).

This chain uses TRBV7-9 with TRBJ2-6; 8 nucleotides align to TRBD1. This CDR3 is 18 amino acids long. From germline, CDR1 is SEHNR and CDR2 FQNEAQ (reference sequence). J was trimmed by 3 bases and V by 3 bases; bases with no gene match: 10. This chain's CDR3 is CASSFLTGAINGANVLTF. The CDR3 DNA follows: TGTGCCAGCAGCTTCTTGACAGGGGCCATTAATGGGGCCAACGTCCTGACTTTC.

The V call is TRBV5-1, the J call TRBJ2-5, with 9 bases aligning to TRBD2. This CDR3 comprises 15 residues. Germline V CDR1 and CDR2: SGHRS, YFSETQ. The trim removed 4 bases at V and 5 bases at J, leaving 9 bases unmatched. The CDR3 DNA is TGCGCCAGCAGCCCACCGGCGGGAGGGCTTGAGACCCAGTACTTC. Translation gives CASSPPAGGLETQYF.

The chain links TRBV2 to TRBJ2-3, with 8 positions matching TRBD2. After removal of 5 bases from V and 1 base from J, the junction contained 5 bases not matched to a gene. Germline values: CDR1 SNHLY, CDR2 FYNNEI. CDR3 length: 15 amino acids. The CDR3 protein is CASSLSGSGTDTQYF. Written as DNA, the CDR3 is TGTGCCAGCAGTCTGAGCGGGAGCGGCACAGATACGCAGTATTTT.

This clone was seen only a few times. The J gene is TRBJ1-1, the V gene TRBV28; D not certain. CDR3 size: 13 residues. Trimming shortened V by 2 bases and J by 5 bases, and 9 bases separated the two germline ends. Germline lookup yields CDR1 MDHEN and CDR2 SYDVKM. CDR3: CASSLGGITEAFF. The CDR3 DNA sequence: TGTGCCAGCAGTTTAGGAGGGATTACTGAAGCTTTCTTT. Full variable domain (missing parts from reference TRBV28 and TRBJ1-1): DVKVTQSSRYLVKRTGEKVFLECVQDMDHENMFWYRQDPGLGLRLIYFSYDVKMKEKGDIPEGYSVSREKKERFSLILESASTNQTSMYLCASSLGGITEAFFGQGTRLTVV.

This clone appeared a few times. Other DNA sequences in this specimen translate into the identical CDR3. The chain employs TRBV18 and TRBJ1-2; tentative D call: TRBD1 (5 bases). Germline V gene lookup returns CDR1 KGHSH and CDR2 LQKENI. The CDR3 is made up of 13 amino acids. V lost 2 bases to trimming and J lost 4 bases, with 8 bases between them. CDR3 nucleotide sequence: TGTGCCAGCTCACCAGACAGTCTCTATGGCTACACCTTC. Translated: CASSPDSLYGYTF.